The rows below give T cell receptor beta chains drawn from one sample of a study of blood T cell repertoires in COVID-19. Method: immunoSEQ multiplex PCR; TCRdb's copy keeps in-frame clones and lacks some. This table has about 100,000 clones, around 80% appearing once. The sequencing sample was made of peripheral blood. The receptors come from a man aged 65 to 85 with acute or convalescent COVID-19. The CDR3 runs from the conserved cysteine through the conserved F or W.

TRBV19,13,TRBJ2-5,CASSTGARETQYF
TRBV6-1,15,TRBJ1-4,CASSESESRWEKLFF
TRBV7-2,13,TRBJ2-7,CASSIDRGGEQYF
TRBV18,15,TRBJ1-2,CASSPDNRGKYGYTF
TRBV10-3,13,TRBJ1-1,CAVMTGMNTEAFF
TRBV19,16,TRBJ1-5,CASSPRGQAHNQPQHF
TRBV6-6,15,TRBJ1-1,CASAPGQGPRTEAFF
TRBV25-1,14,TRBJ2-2,CASSVTGYSGELFF
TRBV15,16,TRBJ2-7,CATSRGQGQSSYEQYF
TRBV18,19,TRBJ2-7,CASSPFELTGTGAAYEQYF
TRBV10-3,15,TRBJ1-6,CAIRDRVTGDSPLHF
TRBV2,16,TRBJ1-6,CASRQGALSYNSPLHF
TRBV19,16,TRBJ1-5,CASTWKQGESNQPQHF
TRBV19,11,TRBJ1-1,CASTLNTEAFF
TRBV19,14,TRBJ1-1,CASSIRDKNTEAFF
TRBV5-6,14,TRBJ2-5,CASSKTSGQETQYF
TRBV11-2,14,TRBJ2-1,CASSRAGDYNEQFF
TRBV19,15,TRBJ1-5,CASRRAANSNQPQHF
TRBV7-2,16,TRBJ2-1,CASSFQPSGGRHEQFF